This passage covers 29 T cell receptor beta chains from one sample sequenced in a study of cytomegalovirus exposure and HLA in healthy donors. 13 Jbeta primers and 60 Vbeta primers were used for the PCR. Sequencing used immunoSEQ multiplex PCR; TCRdb keeps in-frame clones, though not all of them. The table records about 150,000 clones, roughly 66% of them present only once. Sample: PBMCs. These receptors all come from a woman under 30 in good health and CMV-seronegative.

In its sample, this clone was seen once. CDR3 residues: CASSQVELAGVGGELFF. The CDR3 bases are TGCGCCAGCAGCCAAGTTGAACTAGCGGGGGTGGGCGGGGAGCTGTTTTTT. The chain combines TRBV4-3 with TRBJ2-2, with TRBD2 identical over 11 bases. CDR3 size: 17 residues. Looked up from germline, CDR1 is LGHNA and CDR2 is YSLEER. V lost 1 base, J lost 7 bases, and 8 bases stayed unmatched.

This chain links TRBV18 with TRBJ1-2, with TRBD1 matching over 9 bases. V lost 6 bases to trimming and J lost 6 bases; unmatched junction nucleotides: 5. Germline CDR1 and CDR2: KGHSH and LQKENI. The CDR3 is made up of 13 amino acids. As DNA, the CDR3 is TGTGCCAGCTCCGGGGACAGGGCGGATGGCTACACCTTC. Translated: CASSGDRADGYTF.

A remark on this clone: One end of the junction varies from germline; a read error may be responsible. The CDR3 spells CASSLVGGERSGANGLTF. The CDR3 nucleotides read TGCGCCAGCAGCTTGGTGGGGGGAGAACGCTCTGGGGCCAACGGCCTGACTTTC. This chain connects TRBV5-1 to TRBJ2-6, with D maybe TRBD2 (6 bases). Per germline, CDR1 SGHRS and CDR2 YFSETQ. The CDR3 length is 18 residues.

The V and J genes are TRBV27 and TRBJ1-1; weak D call: TRBD1 (5 bases). The germline CDR1 and CDR2 sequences are MNHEY and SMNVEV (reference sequence). The CDR3 consists of 15 residues. The germline V and J ends were trimmed by 0 bases and 6 bases, with 14 bases remaining between them. The CDR3, as DNA: TGTGCCAGCAGTTTATCGGGTTTGATCAGGGCTGAAGCTTTCTTT. Its translation is CASSLSGLIRAEAFF.

This sequence joins TRBV5-1 and TRBJ2-5; TRBD2 aligns across 15 bases. J gave up 2 bases and V 3 bases, and 2 bases lay outside the gene matches. Germline V lookup: CDR1 SGHRS, CDR2 YFSETQ. The CDR3 totals 16 residues. The CDR3 here is CASSWGTSGGQETQYF. The CDR3 DNA follows: TGCGCCAGCAGCTGGGGGACTAGCGGGGGGCAAGAGACCCAGTACTTC.

The chain is built from TRBV5-5 and TRBJ2-2, with 7 positions matching TRBD2. Germline values: CDR1 SGHKS, CDR2 YYEKEE (reference sequence). V dropped 5 bases and J dropped 5; count of bases not matched to a gene: 12. There are 16 residues in the CDR3. CDR3 nucleotide sequence: TGTGCCAGCAGTATGTTACGGGAGGTGAGGACCGGGGAGCTGTTTTTT. This gives the protein CASSMLREVRTGELFF.

This clone was found a few times. The rearrangement links TRBV28 to TRBJ2-5; the D is unclear. This CDR3 is 11 amino acids long. The germline V gene has CDR1 MDHEN and CDR2 SYDVKM. Trimming took 5 bases from V and 4 from J, leaving 5 bases between them. CDR3: CASSLRETQYF. CDR3 sequence (DNA): TGTGCCAGCAGTCTGCGAGAGACCCAGTACTTC.

V is TRBV28 and J is TRBJ1-6, with a tentative D call TRBD1 (5 bases). Germline V gives CDR1 MDHEN, CDR2 SYDVKM. The V gene lost 7 bases and the J gene lost 9 bases, with 16 bases spanning the gap. The CDR3 spans 14 residues. CDR3 coding DNA: TGTGCCAGCATAAAGGGGATCTGGAGTTCACCCCTCCACTTT. Translation: CASIKGIWSSPLHF.

This clone was detected a few times. The rearrangement links TRBV6-5 to TRBJ2-3, with TRBD2 identical over 8 bases. Germline lookup yields CDR1 MNHEY and CDR2 SVGAGI. V lost 2 bases and J lost 2; bases outside the gene matches: 6. The CDR3 sequence is 16 residues long. The CDR3 DNA reads as TGTGCCAGCAGTTACAAGGGGACTAGAATCACAGATACGCAGTATTTT. Amino acid sequence: CASSYKGTRITDTQYF.

This clone showed up just a few times. One end of the junction does not line up with germline, which may come from a read error. The genes are TRBV7-7 and TRBJ2-3; 8 bases map to TRBD2. The V gene's germline CDR1 is SSHAT and CDR2 FNYEAQ (reference sequence). The CDR3 has 16 amino acids. The CDR3 spells CASSPSPAGGPDTQYF. Written as DNA, the CDR3 is TGTGCTAGCAGCCCCAGCCCCGCGGGGGGCCCAGATACGCAGTATTTT.

V and J are TRBV18 and TRBJ1-2; 8 bases fit TRBD1. J gave up 8 bases and V 3 bases, and 5 bases lay outside the gene matches. CDR3 size: 13 residues. Germline CDR1 and CDR2: KGHSH and LQKENI. The CDR3 is CASSPRDRWGYTF. DNA of the CDR3: TGTGCCAGCTCACCTCGGGACAGGTGGGGCTACACCTTC.

The chain combines TRBV20-1 with TRBJ1-1; weak D call: TRBD1 (5 bases). Per germline, CDR1 DFQATT and CDR2 SNEGSKA (reference sequence). CDR3 length: 11 residues. The V end lost 4 bases, the J end lost 7 bases, and 10 bases lay between the germline ends. CDR3 loop: CSAMGGGEAFF. CDR3 DNA sequence: TGCAGTGCTATGGGCGGGGGTGAAGCTTTCTTT.

This clone was seen a handful of times. The chain recombines TRBV4-1 with TRBJ1-2; 7 positions match TRBD1. The CDR3 is 15 residues long. Trimming took 4 bases from V and 1 from J; bases not matched to a gene: 6. Germline V CDR1 and CDR2: MGHRA, YSYEKL. CDR3 sequence (DNA): TGCGCCAGCAGCCGCGGACAGGCGATTAACTATGGCTACACCTTC. Its protein product is CASSRGQAINYGYTF.

V gene TRBV7-2 combines with J gene TRBJ2-4, with D possibly being TRBD1 (8 bases). This CDR3 region has 15 residues. V was pared by 0 bases and J by 9 bases, with 15 bases between. Germline-derived CDR1 and CDR2 are SGHTA and FQGNSA. CDR3 sequence: CASSLAQGGTGIQYF. The CDR3 coding sequence is TGTGCCAGCAGCTTAGCGCAGGGAGGGACAGGCATTCAGTACTTC.

V usage is TRBV18 and J usage is TRBJ2-3; TRBD1 might be the D (5 bases). In germline, CDR1 is KGHSH, CDR2 LQKENI. The CDR3 covers 16 residues. With 0 bases removed from V and 0 bases from J, the gap between germline ends came to 10 bases. The CDR3 coding sequence is TGTGCCAGCTCACCACCGGCTACAGGTAGCACAGATACGCAGTATTTT. Its translation is CASSPPATGSTDTQYF.

The chain uses TRBV5-1 and TRBJ1-2; 10 nucleotides align to TRBD1. V lost 6 bases to trimming and J lost 6 bases; unmatched junction nucleotides: 8. Germline values: CDR1 SGHRS, CDR2 YFSETQ. There are 14 residues in the CDR3. CDR3 region: CASTPGQGNNGYTF. The CDR3 region has the DNA TGCGCCAGCACCCCGGGACAGGGGAACAATGGCTACACCTTC.

The chain combines TRBV28 with TRBJ2-3; 7 bases align to TRBD1. J was trimmed by 7 bases and V by 1 base; bases with no gene match: 8. The CDR3 consists of 15 residues. Per germline, CDR1 MDHEN and CDR2 SYDVKM. CDR3 bases: TGTGCCAGCAGTTTATCCCCCGGACAGGCTAATACGCAGTATTTT. It encodes CASSLSPGQANTQYF.

The chain joins TRBV7-2 to TRBJ2-1, with a possible D match to TRBD2 (5 bases). Germline-derived CDR1 and CDR2 are SGHTA and FQGNSA. Trimming shortened V by 2 bases and J by 8 bases, and 25 bases separated the two germline ends. The CDR3 is made up of 18 amino acids. CDR3 DNA sequence: TGTGCCAGCAGCTTAATTGGCACCTGGCGGGTGCCCGGCGATGAGCAGTTCTTC. It yields the protein CASSLIGTWRVPGDEQFF.

The J gene is TRBJ2-7, the V gene TRBV5-1; 8 positions match TRBD1. Trimming cost V 6 bases and J 2 bases; bases outside gene matches: 4. This CDR3 is 13 amino acids long. Germline V gene sequence: CDR1 SGHRS, CDR2 YFSETQ. In DNA form, the CDR3 reads TGCGCCAGCAAGGAGACAGGGGCCTACGAGCAGTACTTC. It encodes CASKETGAYEQYF. Based on the CDR3 plus reference TRBV5-1 and TRBJ2-7, the full variable domain is KAGVTQTPRYLIKTRGQQVTLSCSPISGHRSVSWYQQTPGQGLQFLFEYFSETQRNKGNFPGRFSGRQFSNSRSEMNVSTLELGDSALYLCASKETGAYEQYFGPGTRLTVT.

The V call is TRBV5-1, the J call TRBJ2-3; 8 bases map to TRBD1. V lost 0 bases to trimming and J lost 4 bases; unmatched junction nucleotides: 7. The CDR3 covers 16 residues. Germline lookup yields CDR1 SGHRS and CDR2 YFSETQ. This chain's CDR3 is CASSLGTGSLADTQYF. The CDR3 nucleotides read TGCGCCAGCAGCTTGGGGACAGGGTCACTAGCAGATACGCAGTATTTT.

This chain links TRBV18 with TRBJ1-2; TRBD1 matches at 8 bases. In germline, CDR1 is KGHSH, CDR2 LQKENI. The CDR3 is made up of 16 amino acids. V lost 3 bases, J lost 8 bases, and 14 bases stayed unmatched. For the CDR3, the DNA is TGTGCCAGCTCACCTACCGGGGCAGGGGGCTTGGAAGGCTACACCTTC. Its translation is CASSPTGAGGLEGYTF.

The V gene is TRBV7-6, the J gene TRBJ2-5; possible D gene TRBD1, 6 bases. The V gene lost 5 bases and the J gene lost 4 bases, with 23 bases spanning the gap. The CDR3 is made up of 17 amino acids. Germline V gene lookup returns CDR1 SGHVS and CDR2 FNYEAQ. CDR3 protein: CASSLLRGRRAGETQYF. The CDR3, as DNA: TGTGCCAGCAGCCTACTCAGGGGAAGACGTGCGGGAGAGACCCAGTACTTC.

This chain connects TRBV10-3 to TRBJ2-7, with 10 bases aligning to TRBD1. V lost 5 bases to trimming and J lost 6 bases; unmatched junction nucleotides: 10. The length of the CDR3 is 15 residues. Germline V gene sequence: CDR1 ENHRY, CDR2 SYGVKD. In nucleotides, the CDR3 is TGTGCCATCAGTCCCCCGGGACAGGGGACTCGCGAGCAGTACTTC. Translating it yields CAISPPGQGTREQYF.

V is TRBV7-9 and J is TRBJ2-7; D call uncertain. CDR1 is SEHNR and CDR2 is FQNEAQ in the germline V gene (reference sequence). CDR3 length equals 14 residues. Trimming removed 2 bases from V and 2 bases from J, with 10 bases in between. This CDR3 reads CASSLPANPYEQYF. The CDR3 nucleotides read TGTGCCAGCAGCTTACCAGCGAACCCCTACGAGCAGTACTTC.

The chain employs TRBV4-3 and TRBJ2-7, with 7 bases that match TRBD2. Germline CDR1 LGHNA, CDR2 YSLEER. The CDR3 is 14 residues long. The V gene end was trimmed by 3 bases and the J gene end by 3 bases; junction bases not matched to a gene: 5. In DNA, the CDR3 is TGCGCCAGCAGCCAGGGGGGAGGGTTCTACGAGCAGTACGTC. Amino acid sequence: CASSQGGGFYEQYV.

The genes are TRBV6-1 and TRBJ1-2; no definite D call. CDR3 length: 14 residues. The V gene lost 7 bases and the J gene lost 2 bases, with 14 bases spanning the gap. Germline-derived CDR1 and CDR2 are MNHNS and SASEGT. CDR3 DNA: TGTGCCAGCATGGTTGGCTCCGGGAACTATGGCTACACCTTC. Protein: CASMVGSGNYGYTF.

This clone occurred a few times. V usage is TRBV7-3 and J usage is TRBJ1-6, with D unclear. CDR3 length: 17 residues. Germline V CDR1 and CDR2: SGHTA, FQGTGA. The V end was cut by 2 bases, the J end by 7 bases, with 18 bases between. The CDR3 nucleotides are TGTGCCAGCAGCTTAGATGGGAGTGGGTCTGAGAATTCACCCCTCCACTTT. It is translated as CASSLDGSGSENSPLHF.

The CDR3 loop reads CASSSQGYEQYF. CDR3 nucleotides: TGTGCCAGCAGCTCACAGGGCTACGAGCAGTACTTC. V usage is TRBV7-9 and J usage is TRBJ2-7; the D gene is possibly TRBD1 (6 bases). V was pared by 4 bases and J by 3 bases, with 7 bases between. CDR3 length equals 12 residues. Germline V gene sequence: CDR1 SEHNR, CDR2 FQNEAQ (reference sequence). Looking up the rest from reference TRBV7-9 and TRBJ2-7 gives the full variable domain: DTGVSQNPRHKITKRGQNVTFRCDPISEHNRLYWYRQTLGQGPEFLTYFQNEAQLEKSRLLSDRFSAERPKGSFSTLEIQRTEQGDSAMYLCASSSQGYEQYFGPGTRLTVT.

This clone has just one count. This sequence joins TRBV4-3 and TRBJ2-3; 7 bases map to TRBD2. The CDR3 sequence is 20 residues long. The V gene end was trimmed by 0 bases and the J gene end by 4 bases; junction bases not matched to a gene: 19. Germline V gene data show CDR1 as LGHNA and CDR2 as YSLEER. The CDR3 reads CASSQDHLGEGLLNSDTQYF. The CDR3 DNA reads TGCGCCAGCAGCCAAGATCATTTGGGGGAGGGCCTTCTAAATTCAGATACGCAGTATTTT.